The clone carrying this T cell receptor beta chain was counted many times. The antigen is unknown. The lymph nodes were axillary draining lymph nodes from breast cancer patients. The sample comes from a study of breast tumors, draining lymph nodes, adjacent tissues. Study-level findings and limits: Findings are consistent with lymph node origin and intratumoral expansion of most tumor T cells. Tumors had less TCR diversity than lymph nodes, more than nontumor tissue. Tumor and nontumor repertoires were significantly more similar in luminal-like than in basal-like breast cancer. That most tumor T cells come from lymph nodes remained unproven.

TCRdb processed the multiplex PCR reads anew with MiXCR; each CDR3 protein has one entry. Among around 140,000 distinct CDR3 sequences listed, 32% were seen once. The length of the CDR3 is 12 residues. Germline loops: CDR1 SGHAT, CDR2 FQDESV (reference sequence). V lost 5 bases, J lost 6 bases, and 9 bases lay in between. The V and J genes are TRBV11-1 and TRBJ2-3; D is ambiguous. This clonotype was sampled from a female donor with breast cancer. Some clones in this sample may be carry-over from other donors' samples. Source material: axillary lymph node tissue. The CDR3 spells CASSPSRDTQYF. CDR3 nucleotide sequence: TGTGCCAGCAGCCCCTCGCGCGATACGCAGTATTTT.